This TCR beta chain emerged from a study of PD-1 blockade in classical Hodgkin lymphoma. The time point is: cycle 4 day 1 (C4D1), after 6 weeks of nivolumab. Each patient experienced a relapse that followed autologous stem cell transplantation, and brentuximab vedotin exposure varied. Sequenced by immunoSEQ multiplex PCR; TCRdb stores in-frame clones only, minus some. The sample consists of 99,000 or so clones, 89% of them appearing once. Per germline, CDR1 MDHEN and CDR2 SYDVKM. CDR3 length: 14 amino acids. Trimming removed 4 bases at V and 1 base at J, with 10 bases between. The sequence derives from a human donor with classical Hodgkin lymphoma. This material consisted of peripheral blood mononuclear cells (PBMCs), taken before the fourth cycle of nivolumab. The rearrangement uses TRBV28 and TRBJ1-2; D might be TRBD1 (6 bases). CDR3 region: CASSSTGSNYGYTF. CDR3 DNA sequence: TGTGCCAGCAGTTCCACAGGGAGTAACTATGGCTACACCTTC.